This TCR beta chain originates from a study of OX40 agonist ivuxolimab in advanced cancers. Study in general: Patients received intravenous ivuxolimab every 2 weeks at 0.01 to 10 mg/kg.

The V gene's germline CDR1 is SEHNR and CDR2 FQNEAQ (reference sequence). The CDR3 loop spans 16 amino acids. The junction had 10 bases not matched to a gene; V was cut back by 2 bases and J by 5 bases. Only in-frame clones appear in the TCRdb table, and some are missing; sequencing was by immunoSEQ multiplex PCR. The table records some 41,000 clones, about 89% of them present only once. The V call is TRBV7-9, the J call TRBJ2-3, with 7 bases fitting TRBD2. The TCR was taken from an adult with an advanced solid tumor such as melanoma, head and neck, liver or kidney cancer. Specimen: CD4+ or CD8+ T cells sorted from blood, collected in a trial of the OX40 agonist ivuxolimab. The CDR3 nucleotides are TGTGCCAGCAGCTTACTACGGGGGGAAACGGAAGATACGCAGTATTTT. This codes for CASSLLRGETEDTQYF.